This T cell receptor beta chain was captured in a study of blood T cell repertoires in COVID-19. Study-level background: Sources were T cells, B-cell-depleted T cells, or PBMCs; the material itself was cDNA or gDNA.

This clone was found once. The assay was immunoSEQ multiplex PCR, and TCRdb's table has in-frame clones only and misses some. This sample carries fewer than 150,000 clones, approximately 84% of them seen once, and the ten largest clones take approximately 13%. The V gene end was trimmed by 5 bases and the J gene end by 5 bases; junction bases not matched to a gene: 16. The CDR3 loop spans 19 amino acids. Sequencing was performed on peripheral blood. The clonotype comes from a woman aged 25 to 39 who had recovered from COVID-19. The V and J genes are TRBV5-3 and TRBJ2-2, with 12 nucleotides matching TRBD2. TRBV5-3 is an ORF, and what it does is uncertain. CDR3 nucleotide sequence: TGTGCCAGAAGAAAATCAGAGCCGACTAGCGGGAGTGGTACCGGGGAGCTGTTTTTT. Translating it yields CARRKSEPTSGSGTGELFF.